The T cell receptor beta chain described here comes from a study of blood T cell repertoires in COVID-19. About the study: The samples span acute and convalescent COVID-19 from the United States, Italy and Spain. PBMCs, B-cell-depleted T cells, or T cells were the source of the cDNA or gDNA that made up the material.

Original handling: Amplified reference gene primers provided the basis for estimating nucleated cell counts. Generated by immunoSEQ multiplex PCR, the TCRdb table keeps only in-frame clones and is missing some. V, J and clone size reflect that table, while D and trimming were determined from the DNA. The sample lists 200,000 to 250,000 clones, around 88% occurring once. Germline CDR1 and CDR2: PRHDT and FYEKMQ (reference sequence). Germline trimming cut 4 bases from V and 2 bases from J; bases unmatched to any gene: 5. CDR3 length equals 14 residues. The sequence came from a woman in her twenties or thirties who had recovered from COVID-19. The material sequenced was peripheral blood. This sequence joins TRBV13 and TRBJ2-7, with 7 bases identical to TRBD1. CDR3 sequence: CASSSRQGAYEQYF. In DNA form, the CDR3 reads TGTGCCAGCAGCTCTCGACAGGGAGCCTACGAGCAGTACTTC.